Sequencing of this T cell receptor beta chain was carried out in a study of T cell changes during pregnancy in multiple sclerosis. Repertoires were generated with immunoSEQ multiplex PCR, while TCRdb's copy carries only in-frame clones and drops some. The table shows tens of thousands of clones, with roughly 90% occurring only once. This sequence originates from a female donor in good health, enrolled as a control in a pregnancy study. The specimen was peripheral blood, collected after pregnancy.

The CDR3 protein is CASSEMRATNEKLFF. The CDR3 bases are TGTGCCAGTAGTGAGATGCGTGCAACTAATGAAAAACTGTTTTTT. The chain carries TRBV19 and TRBJ1-4, with D unclear. Germline loops: CDR1 LNHDA, CDR2 SQIVND (reference sequence). V dropped 5 bases and J dropped 0 bases, with 10 bases sitting between them. The CDR3 is made up of 15 amino acids.